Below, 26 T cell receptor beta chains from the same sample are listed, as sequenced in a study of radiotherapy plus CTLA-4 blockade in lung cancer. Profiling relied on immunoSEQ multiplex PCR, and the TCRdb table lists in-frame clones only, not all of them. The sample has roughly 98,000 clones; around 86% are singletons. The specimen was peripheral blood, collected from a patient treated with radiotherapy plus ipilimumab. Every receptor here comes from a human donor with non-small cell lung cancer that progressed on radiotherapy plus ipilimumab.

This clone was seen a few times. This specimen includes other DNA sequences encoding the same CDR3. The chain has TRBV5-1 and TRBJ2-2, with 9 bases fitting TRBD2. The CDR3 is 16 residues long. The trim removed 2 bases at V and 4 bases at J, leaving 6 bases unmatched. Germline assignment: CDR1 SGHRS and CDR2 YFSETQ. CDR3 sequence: CASSLSAGGGTGELFF. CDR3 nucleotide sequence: TGCGCCAGCAGCTTAAGTGCGGGAGGGGGCACCGGGGAGCTGTTTTTT.

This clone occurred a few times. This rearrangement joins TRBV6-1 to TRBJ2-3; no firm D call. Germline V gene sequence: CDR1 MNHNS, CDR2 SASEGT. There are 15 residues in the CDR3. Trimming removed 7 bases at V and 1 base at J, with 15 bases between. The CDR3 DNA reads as TGTGCCAGCACCCCCCAATGGGTTGGCACAGATACGCAGTATTTT. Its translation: CASTPQWVGTDTQYF.

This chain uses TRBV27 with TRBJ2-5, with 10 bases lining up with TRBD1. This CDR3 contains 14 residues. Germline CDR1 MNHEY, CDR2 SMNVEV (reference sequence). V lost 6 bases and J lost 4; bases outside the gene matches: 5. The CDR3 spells CASSTGTGVETQYF. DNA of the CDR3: TGTGCCAGCAGCACGGGGACAGGGGTAGAGACCCAGTACTTC.

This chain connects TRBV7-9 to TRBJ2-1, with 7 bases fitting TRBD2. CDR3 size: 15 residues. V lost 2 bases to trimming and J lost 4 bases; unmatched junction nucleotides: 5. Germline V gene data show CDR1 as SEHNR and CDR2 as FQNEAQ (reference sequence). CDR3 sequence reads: CASSLMAGVYNEQFF. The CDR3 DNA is TGTGCCAGCAGCTTAATGGCGGGGGTTTACAATGAGCAGTTCTTC. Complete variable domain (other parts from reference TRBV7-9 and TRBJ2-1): DTGVSQNPRHKITKRGQNVTFRCDPISEHNRLYWYRQTLGQGPEFLTYFQNEAQLEKSRLLSDRFSAERPKGSFSTLEIQRTEQGDSAMYLCASSLMAGVYNEQFFGPGTRLTVL.

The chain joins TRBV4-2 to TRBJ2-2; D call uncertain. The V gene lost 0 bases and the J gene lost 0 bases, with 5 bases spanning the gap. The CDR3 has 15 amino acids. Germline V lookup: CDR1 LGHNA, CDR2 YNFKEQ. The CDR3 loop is CASSQDAANTGELFF. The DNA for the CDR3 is TGTGCCAGCAGCCAAGATGCAGCGAACACCGGGGAGCTGTTTTTT.

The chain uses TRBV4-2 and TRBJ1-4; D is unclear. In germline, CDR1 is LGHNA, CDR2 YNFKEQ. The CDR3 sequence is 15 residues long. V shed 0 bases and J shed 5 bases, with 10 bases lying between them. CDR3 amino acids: CASSQDRGGNEKLFF. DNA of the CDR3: TGTGCCAGCAGCCAAGATCGGGGTGGGAATGAAAAACTGTTTTTT.

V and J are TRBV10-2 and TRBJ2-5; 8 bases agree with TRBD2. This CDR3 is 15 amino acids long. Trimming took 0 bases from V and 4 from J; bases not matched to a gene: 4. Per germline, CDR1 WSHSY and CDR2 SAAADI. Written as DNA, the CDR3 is TGCGCCAGCAGTGAGTCCACTAGCGGCCTAGAGACCCAGTACTTC. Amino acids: CASSESTSGLETQYF.

The CDR3 region is CAISVDGDYGYTF. The CDR3 DNA is TGTGCCATCAGTGTCGATGGGGACTATGGCTACACCTTC. The chain links TRBV10-3 to TRBJ1-2; D not certain. The CDR3 extends over 13 amino acids. V was clipped by 4 bases and J by 3 bases, with 9 bases between them. Looked up from germline, CDR1 is ENHRY and CDR2 is SYGVKD.

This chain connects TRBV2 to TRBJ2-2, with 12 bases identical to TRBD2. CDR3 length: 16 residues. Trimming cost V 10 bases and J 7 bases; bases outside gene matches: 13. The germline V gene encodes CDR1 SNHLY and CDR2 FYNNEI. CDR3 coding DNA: TGTGCCATCACAACCCGGACTAGCGGGATGGGCGGGGAGCTGTTTTTT. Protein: CAITTRTSGMGGELFF.

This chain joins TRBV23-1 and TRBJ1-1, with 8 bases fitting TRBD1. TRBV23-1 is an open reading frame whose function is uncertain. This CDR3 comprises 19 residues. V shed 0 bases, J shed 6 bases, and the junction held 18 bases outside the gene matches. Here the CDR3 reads CASSQSGTSNHQGAAEAFF. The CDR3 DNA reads TGCGCCAGCAGTCAATCGGGGACGTCGAACCATCAGGGGGCGGCTGAAGCTTTCTTT.

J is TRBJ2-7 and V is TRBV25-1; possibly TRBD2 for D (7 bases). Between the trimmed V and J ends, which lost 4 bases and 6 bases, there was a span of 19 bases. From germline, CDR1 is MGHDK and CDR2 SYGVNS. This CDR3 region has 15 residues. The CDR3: CASSASRGGGSEQYF. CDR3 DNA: TGTGCCAGCAGTGCCAGCCGGGGAGGGGGGTCCGAGCAGTACTTC.

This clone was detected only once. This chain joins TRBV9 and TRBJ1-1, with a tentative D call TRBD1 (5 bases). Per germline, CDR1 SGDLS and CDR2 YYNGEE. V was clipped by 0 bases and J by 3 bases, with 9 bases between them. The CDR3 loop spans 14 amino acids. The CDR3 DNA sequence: TGTGCCAGCAGCGTAGGTGGCAGGGACACTGAAGCTTTCTTT. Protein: CASSVGGRDTEAFF.

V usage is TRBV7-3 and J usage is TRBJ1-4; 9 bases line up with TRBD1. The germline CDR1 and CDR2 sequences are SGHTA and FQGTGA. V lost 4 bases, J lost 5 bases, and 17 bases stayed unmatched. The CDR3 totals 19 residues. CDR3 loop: CASSSLPGQGSRPNEKLFF. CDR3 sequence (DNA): TGTGCCAGCAGCTCCTTACCGGGACAGGGTAGCAGGCCAAATGAAAAACTGTTTTTT.

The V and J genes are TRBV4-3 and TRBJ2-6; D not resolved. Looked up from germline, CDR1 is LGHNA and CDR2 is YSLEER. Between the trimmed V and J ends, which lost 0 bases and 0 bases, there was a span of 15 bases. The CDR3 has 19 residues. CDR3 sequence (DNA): TGCGCCAGCAGCCAAGAGAAAGACCGTCCCTTCTCTGGGGCCAACGTCCTGACTTTC. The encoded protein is CASSQEKDRPFSGANVLTF.

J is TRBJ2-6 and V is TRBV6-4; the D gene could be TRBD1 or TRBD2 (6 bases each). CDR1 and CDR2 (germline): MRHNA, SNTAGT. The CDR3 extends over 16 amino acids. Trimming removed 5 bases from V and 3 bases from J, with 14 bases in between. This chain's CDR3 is CASSLPGGLGANVLTF. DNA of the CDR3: TGTGCCAGCAGTCTACCTGGGGGGCTTGGGGCCAACGTCCTGACTTTC.

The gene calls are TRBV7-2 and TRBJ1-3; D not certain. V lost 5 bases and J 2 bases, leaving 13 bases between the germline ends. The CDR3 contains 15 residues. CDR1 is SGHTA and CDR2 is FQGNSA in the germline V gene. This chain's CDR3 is CASSTDWGPGNTIYF. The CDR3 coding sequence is TGTGCCAGCAGCACAGACTGGGGTCCTGGAAACACCATATATTTT.

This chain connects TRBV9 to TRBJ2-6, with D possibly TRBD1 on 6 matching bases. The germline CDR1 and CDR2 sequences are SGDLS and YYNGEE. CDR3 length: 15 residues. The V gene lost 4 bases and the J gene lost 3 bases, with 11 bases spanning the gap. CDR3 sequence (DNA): TGTGCCAGCAGCCCAGGGGTAGTTGGGGCCAACGTCCTGACTTTC. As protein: CASSPGVVGANVLTF.

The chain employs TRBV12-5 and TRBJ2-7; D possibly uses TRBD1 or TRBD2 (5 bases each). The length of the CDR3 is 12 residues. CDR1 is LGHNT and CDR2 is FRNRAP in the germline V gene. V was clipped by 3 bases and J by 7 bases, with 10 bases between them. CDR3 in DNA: TGTGCTAGTGGTTTAGGGACCCCAGAGCAGTACTTC. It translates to CASGLGTPEQYF.

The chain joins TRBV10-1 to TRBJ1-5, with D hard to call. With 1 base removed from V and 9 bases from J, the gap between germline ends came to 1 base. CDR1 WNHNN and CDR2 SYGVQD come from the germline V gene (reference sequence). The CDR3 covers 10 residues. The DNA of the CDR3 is TGCGCCAGCAGTGAGTGGCCCCAGCATTTT. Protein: CASSEWPQHF.

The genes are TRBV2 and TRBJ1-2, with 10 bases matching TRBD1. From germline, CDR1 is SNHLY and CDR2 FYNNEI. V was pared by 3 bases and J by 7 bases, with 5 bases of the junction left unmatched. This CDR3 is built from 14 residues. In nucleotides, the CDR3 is TGTGCCAGCAGTGATGTGACAGGGGGCGGTGGCTACACCTTC. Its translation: CASSDVTGGGGYTF.

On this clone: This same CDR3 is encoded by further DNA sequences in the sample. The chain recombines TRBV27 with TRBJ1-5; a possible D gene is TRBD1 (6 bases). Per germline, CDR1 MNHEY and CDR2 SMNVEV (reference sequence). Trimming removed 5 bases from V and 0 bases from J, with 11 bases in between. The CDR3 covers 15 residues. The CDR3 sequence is CASSTHRDSNQPQHF. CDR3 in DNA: TGTGCCAGCAGTACACACAGGGATAGCAATCAGCCCCAGCATTTT.

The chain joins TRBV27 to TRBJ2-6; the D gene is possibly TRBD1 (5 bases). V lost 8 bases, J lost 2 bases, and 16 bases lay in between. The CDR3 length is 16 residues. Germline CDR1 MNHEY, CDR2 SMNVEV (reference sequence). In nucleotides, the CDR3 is TGTGCCAGCGGTGTCAGGGCCTTACCTGGGGCCAACGTCCTGACTTTC. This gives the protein CASGVRALPGANVLTF.

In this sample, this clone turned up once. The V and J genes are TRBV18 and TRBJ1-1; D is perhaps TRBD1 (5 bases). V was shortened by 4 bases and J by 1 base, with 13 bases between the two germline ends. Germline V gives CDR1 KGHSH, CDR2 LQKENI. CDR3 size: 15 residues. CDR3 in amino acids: CASSQGSLGNTEAFF. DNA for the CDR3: TGTGCCAGCTCACAGGGGTCCCTTGGGAACACTGAAGCTTTCTTT.

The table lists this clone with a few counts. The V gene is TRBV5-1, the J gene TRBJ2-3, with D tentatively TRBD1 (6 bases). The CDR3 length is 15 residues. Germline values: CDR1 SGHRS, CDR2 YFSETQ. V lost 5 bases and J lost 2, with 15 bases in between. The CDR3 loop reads CASRDGQLFTDTQYF. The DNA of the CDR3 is TGCGCCAGCAGAGACGGACAGCTTTTCACAGATACGCAGTATTTT. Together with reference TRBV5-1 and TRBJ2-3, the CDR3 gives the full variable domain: KAGVTQTPRYLIKTRGQQVTLSCSPISGHRSVSWYQQTPGQGLQFLFEYFSETQRNKGNFPGRFSGRQFSNSRSEMNVSTLELGDSALYLCASRDGQLFTDTQYFGPGTRLTVL.

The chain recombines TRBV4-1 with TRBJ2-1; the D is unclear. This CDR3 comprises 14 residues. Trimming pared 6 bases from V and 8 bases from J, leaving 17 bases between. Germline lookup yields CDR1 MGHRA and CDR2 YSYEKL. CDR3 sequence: CASSLVWNSDEQFF. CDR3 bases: TGCGCCAGCAGTTTAGTTTGGAACTCGGATGAGCAGTTCTTC.

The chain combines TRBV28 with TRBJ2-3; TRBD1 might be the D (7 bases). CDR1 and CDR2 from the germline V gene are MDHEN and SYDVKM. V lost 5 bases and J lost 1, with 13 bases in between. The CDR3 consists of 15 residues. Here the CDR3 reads CASSAQGGRTDTQYF. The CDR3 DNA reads TGTGCCAGCAGTGCCCAGGGGGGACGCACAGATACGCAGTATTTT. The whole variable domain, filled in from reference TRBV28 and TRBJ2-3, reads DVKVTQSSRYLVKRTGEKVFLECVQDMDHENMFWYRQDPGLGLRLIYFSYDVKMKEKGDIPEGYSVSREKKERFSLILESASTNQTSMYLCASSAQGGRTDTQYFGPGTRLTVL.